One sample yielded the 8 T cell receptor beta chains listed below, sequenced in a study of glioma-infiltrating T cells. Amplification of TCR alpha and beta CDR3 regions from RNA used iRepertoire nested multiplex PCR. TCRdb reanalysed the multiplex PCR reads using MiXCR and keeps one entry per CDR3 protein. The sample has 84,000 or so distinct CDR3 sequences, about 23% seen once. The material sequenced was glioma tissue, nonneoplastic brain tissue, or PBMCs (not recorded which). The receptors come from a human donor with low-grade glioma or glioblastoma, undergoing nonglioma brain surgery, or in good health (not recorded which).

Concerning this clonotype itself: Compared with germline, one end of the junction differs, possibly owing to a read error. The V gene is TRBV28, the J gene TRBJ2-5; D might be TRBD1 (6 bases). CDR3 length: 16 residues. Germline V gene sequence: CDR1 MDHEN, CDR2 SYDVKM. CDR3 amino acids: CAISTRGRGIKETQYF. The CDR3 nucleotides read TGTGCCATCAGTACCCGTGGCAGGGGAATCAAAGAGACCCAGTACTTT.

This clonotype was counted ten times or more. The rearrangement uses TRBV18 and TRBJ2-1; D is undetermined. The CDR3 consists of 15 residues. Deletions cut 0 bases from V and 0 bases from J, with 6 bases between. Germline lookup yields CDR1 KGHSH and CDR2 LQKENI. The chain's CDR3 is CASSPPTFSYNEQFF. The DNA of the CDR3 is TGTGCCAGCTCACCACCCACATTCTCCTACAATGAGCAGTTCTTC.

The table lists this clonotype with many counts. The CDR3 here is CASSPGLAEETQYF. The CDR3 DNA is TGTGCCAGCAGCCCCGGACTAGCGGAAGAGACCCAGTACTTC. The chain has TRBV7-9 and TRBJ2-5, with 10 bases matching TRBD2. Germline trimming cut 5 bases from V and 3 bases from J; bases unmatched to any gene: 3. The CDR3 consists of 14 residues. Per the germline V gene, CDR1 is SEHNR and CDR2 is FQNEAQ (reference sequence).

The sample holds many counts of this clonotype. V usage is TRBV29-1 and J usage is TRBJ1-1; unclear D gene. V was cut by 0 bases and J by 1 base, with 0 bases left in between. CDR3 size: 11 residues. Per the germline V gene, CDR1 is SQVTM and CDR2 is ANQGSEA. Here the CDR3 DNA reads TGCAGCGTTGAAGAGAACACTGAAGCTTTCTTT. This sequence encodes CSVEENTEAFF.

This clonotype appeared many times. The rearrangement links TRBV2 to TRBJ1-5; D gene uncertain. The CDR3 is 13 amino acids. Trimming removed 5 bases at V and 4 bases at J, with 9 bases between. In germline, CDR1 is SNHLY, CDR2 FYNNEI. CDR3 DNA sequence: TGTGCCAGCAGTATCGGGAGTAATCAGCCCCAGCATTTT. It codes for CASSIGSNQPQHF.

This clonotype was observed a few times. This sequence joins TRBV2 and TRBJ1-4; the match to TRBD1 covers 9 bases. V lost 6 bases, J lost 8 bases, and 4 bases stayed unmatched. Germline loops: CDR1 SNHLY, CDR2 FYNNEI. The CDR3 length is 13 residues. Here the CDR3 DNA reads TGTGCCAGCAGGGGGACAGGGAGCGAAAAACTGTTTTTT. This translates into CASRGTGSEKLFF.

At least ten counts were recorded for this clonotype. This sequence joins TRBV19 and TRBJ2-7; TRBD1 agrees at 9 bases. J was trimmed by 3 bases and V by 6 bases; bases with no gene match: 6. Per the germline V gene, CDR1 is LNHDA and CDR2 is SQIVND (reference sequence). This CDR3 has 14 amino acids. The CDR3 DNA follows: TGTGCCAGTAGCATGGACAGGGGCCTCTACGAGCAGTACTTC. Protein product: CASSMDRGLYEQYF.

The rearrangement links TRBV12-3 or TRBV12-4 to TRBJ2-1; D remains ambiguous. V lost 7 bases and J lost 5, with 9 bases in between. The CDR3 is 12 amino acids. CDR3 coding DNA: TGTGCCAGCACCCAGCTCAACAATGAGCAGTTCTTC. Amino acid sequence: CASTQLNNEQFF.